This T cell receptor beta chain was captured in a study of blood T cell repertoires in COVID-19. About the study: There were acute and convalescent COVID-19 samples, and they came from the United States, Italy and Spain. T cells, B-cell-depleted T cells, or PBMCs supplied cDNA or gDNA.

Per germline, CDR1 MNHEY and CDR2 SVGAGI. V was shortened by 6 bases and J by 4 bases, with 9 bases between the two germline ends. The CDR3 covers 12 residues. Source study methods: How many nucleated cells were present was estimated from reference gene primer amplification. Profiling relied on immunoSEQ multiplex PCR, and the TCRdb table lists in-frame clones only, not all of them. From that table come the V and J calls and clone size; the DNA was used to work out D and trimming. The table shows under 200,000 clones, with about 80% occurring only once. The chain is built from TRBV6-5 and TRBJ2-5; possible D gene TRBD2, 5 bases. Sequencing was performed on peripheral blood. The clonotype originates from a man between 65 and 79 years old with active or convalescent COVID-19. CDR3 DNA: TGTGCCAGCAGGGGCGGGTCAGAGACCCAGTACTTC. It encodes CASRGGSETQYF.